This is a list of T cell receptor beta chains from one sample in a study of blood T cell repertoires in COVID-19. Clones were sequenced by immunoSEQ multiplex PCR, and TCRdb holds only the in-frame ones, with some missing. In the table there are 150,000 to 200,000 clones, roughly 88% of which are singletons. Material: peripheral blood. Receptor source: a man aged 18-30 years with acute or convalescent COVID-19. CDR3s include the opening cysteine and the closing phenylalanine or tryptophan. A D gene is named only where the DNA matches it firmly. Clone size is shown for a subset of rows, as once, few, many or a class of expanded clone.

TRBD1	TRBV7-9	TRBJ2-5	.	TGTGCCAGCAGCGCCCGGGACAGGGAATCGGAGACCCAGTACTTC	CASSARDRESETQYF
TRBD1	TRBV27	TRBJ1-4	.	TGTGCCAGCAGTTTAACGGGACAGGACCCTTGGGAAAAACTGTTTTTT	CASSLTGQDPWEKLFF
TRBD2	TRBV29-1	TRBJ2-1	.	TGCAGCGTTTGGACTAGCTTTCGGGAGGGGGATGAGCAGTTCTTC	CSVWTSFREGDEQFF
.	TRBV5-1	TRBJ1-1	.	TGCGCCAGCAGCTTTCAGGGTGTCACTGAAGCTTTCTTT	CASSFQGVTEAFF
.	TRBV27	TRBJ2-1	.	TGTGCCAGCAGTTTGGGCTCGGCAGTGAGCTCCTACAATGAGCAGTTCTTC	CASSLGSAVSSYNEQFF
TRBD2	TRBV7-8	TRBJ2-7	many	TGTGCCAGCACCACCGGGGGGGGGACCTACGAGCAGTACTTC	CASTTGGGTYEQYF
.	TRBV4-2	TRBJ2-1	.	TGTGCCAGCAGCCCCTATCTCGGTGAGCAGTTCTTC	CASSPYLGEQFF
TRBD1	TRBV5-1	TRBJ1-2	.	TGCGCCAGCAGCCCTACAGGGGGATATGGCTACACCTTC	CASSPTGGYGYTF
.	TRBV12-3/TRBV12-4	TRBJ1-1	.	TGTGCCAGCAGGCGCGGGGGGACTGAAGCTTTCTTT	CASRRGGTEAFF
.	TRBV7-9	TRBJ1-2	once	TGTGCCAGCAGCTTAGAGAGAGGACAGCAGATAAATGGCTACACCTTC	CASSLERGQQINGYTF
.	TRBV4-1	TRBJ1-1	.	TGCGCCAGCAGCCAAGAAGGACAGAAAGAAGCTTTCTTT	CASSQEGQKEAFF
TRBD1	TRBV20-1	TRBJ1-3	.	TGCAGTGCTAGTCGGGACAGCGCTTCAGGAAACACCATATATTTT	CSASRDSASGNTIYF
.	TRBV29-1	TRBJ1-2	.	TGCAGCGTCGGGGTGGGCCCGAACTATGGCTACACCTTC	CSVGVGPNYGYTF
.	TRBV9	TRBJ2-1	.	TGTGCCAGCAGCCCACAGGGCAATGAGCAGTTCTTC	CASSPQGNEQFF
TRBD1	TRBV2	TRBJ1-4	.	TGTGCCAGCAGCGGGACAGGGGAACCTAATGAAAAACTGTTTTTT	CASSGTGEPNEKLFF
TRBD2	TRBV15	TRBJ2-1	.	TGTGCCACCAGCAGAGATCGGACTAGCTCCTACAATGAGCAGTTCTTC	CATSRDRTSSYNEQFF
.	TRBV9	TRBJ1-3	once	TGTGCCAGCAGCCCGGGGGGCACTGGAAACACCATATATTTT	CASSPGGTGNTIYF
.	TRBV25-1	TRBJ2-7	.	TGTGCCAGCAGTGGAATAGCCGCTAGCTCCTACGAGCAGTACTTC	CASSGIAASSYEQYF
TRBD2	TRBV5-6	TRBJ2-1	.	TGTGCCAGCAGCGCACAGTACCGACTAGCTGCTTGGTACAATGAGCAGTTCTTC	CASSAQYRLAAWYNEQFF
.	TRBV6-5	TRBJ2-2	.	TGTGCCAGCAACGGGGTTCTCGGTACCGGGGAGCTGTTTTTT	CASNGVLGTGELFF
.	TRBV6-5	TRBJ2-5	.	TGTGCCAGCAGGCCCGCCTCCCGGTTCGGTGAGACCCAGTACTTC	CASRPASRFGETQYF
.	TRBV27	TRBJ2-7	.	TGTGCCAGCAGTTTATCACGCAGGTACGAGCAGTACTTC	CASSLSRRYEQYF
.	TRBV21-1	TRBJ1-1	.	TGTGCCAGCAGCAGGATGGCGGGAAAAATGAACACTGAAGCTTTCTTT	CASSRMAGKMNTEAFF